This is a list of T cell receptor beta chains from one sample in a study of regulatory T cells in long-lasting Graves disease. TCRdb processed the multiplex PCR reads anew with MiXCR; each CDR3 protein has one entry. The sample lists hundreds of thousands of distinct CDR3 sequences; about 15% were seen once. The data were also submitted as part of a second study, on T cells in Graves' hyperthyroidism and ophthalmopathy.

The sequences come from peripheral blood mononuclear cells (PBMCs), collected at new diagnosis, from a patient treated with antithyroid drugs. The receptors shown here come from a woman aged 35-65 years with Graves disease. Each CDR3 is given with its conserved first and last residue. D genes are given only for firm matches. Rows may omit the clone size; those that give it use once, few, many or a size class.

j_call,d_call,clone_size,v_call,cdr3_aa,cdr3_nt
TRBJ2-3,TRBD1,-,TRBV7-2,CASSGTTGGPIYF,TGTGCCAGCAGCGGGACGACAGGGGGCCCGATTTATTTT
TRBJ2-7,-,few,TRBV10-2,CASSGGPNSEQYF,TGCGCCAGCTCCGGGGGGCCGAACAGCGAGCAGTACTTC
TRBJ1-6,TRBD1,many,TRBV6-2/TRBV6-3,CASSPPTGTNSPLHF,TGTGCCAGCAGTCCACCGACAGGGACTAATTCACCCCTCCACTTT
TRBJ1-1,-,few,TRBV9,CASSAGWGNTEAFF,TGTGCCAGCAGCGCGGGTTGGGGGAACACTGAAGCTTTCTTT
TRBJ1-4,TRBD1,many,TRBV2,CASSKDREDFVTNEKLFF,TGTGCCAGCAGTAAGGACAGGGAGGATTTTGTGACTAATGAAAAACTGTTTTTT
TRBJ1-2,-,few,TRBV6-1,CASSSGLRGASPNYGYTF,TGTGCCAGCAGTAGTGGGCTGAGGGGCGCATCGCCCAACTATGGCTACACCTTC
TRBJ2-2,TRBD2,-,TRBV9,CASSVELAGFGGELFF,TGTGCCAGCAGCGTAGAGCTAGCGGGGTTCGGCGGGGAGCTGTTTTTT
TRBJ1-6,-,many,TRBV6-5,CASSYVGGGSPLHF,TGTGCCAGCAGTTACGTGGGGGGCGGGTCACCCCTCCACTTT
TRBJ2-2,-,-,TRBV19,CASLGNWGTGELFF,TGTGCCAGTCTGGGGAATTGGGGAACCGGGGAGCTGTTTTTT
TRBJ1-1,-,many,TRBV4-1,CASSQEPLTEAFF,TGCGCCAGCAGCCAAGAACCGCTCACTGAAGCTTTCTTT
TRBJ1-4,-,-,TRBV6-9,CASSSPGAANEKLFF,TGTGCCAGCAGTTCCCCAGGGGCTGCTAATGAAAAACTGTTTTTT
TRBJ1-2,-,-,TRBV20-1,CSAPGGLGPYGYTF,TGCAGTGCCCCCGGTGGGCTCGGACCCTATGGCTACACCTTC
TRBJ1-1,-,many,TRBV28,CASRPSGGENTEAFF,TGTGCCAGCAGGCCAAGTGGTGGGGAGAACACTGAAGCTTTCTTT
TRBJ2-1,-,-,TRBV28,CASSLRAPLSSYNEQFF,TGTGCCAGCAGTTTAAGGGCGCCCCTAAGCTCCTACAATGAGCAGTTCTTC
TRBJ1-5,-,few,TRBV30,CAWSPRDTQHF,TGTGCCTGGAGTCCACGGGATACGCAGCATTTT
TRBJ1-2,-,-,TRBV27,CASKAWGGYGYTF,TGTGCCAGCAAAGCTTGGGGAGGGTATGGCTACACCTTC
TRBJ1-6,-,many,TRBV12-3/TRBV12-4,CASSLKQGGSPLHF,TGTGCCAGCAGTTTGAAGCAGGGTGGTTCACCCCTCCACTTT
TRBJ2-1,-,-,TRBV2,CASSYPRGGYNEQFF,TGTGCCAGCAGTTACCCCCGGGGAGGATACAATGAGCAGTTCTTC
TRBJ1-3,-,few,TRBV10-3,CAISEWFGNTIYF,TGTGCCATCAGTGAGTGGTTCGGAAACACCATATATTTT
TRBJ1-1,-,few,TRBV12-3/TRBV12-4,CASSAQGMSTEAFF,TGTGCCAGCAGTGCCCAGGGGATGAGTACTGAAGCTTTCTTT
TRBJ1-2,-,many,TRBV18,CASSRPNYYGYTF,TGTGCCAGCTCACGACCAAACTACTATGGCTACACCTTC
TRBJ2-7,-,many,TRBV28,CASSRLRSSYEQYF,TGTGCCAGCAGTCGACTCAGGAGCTCCTACGAGCAGTACTTC
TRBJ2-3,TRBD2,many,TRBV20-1,CSARDPAGGVPDTQYF,TGCAGTGCTAGAGATCCAGCGGGGGGCGTCCCAGATACGCAGTATTTT
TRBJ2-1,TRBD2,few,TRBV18,CASSPPASGGPTYNEQFF,TGTGCCAGCTCACCCCCGGCTAGCGGGGGGCCTACATACAATGAGCAGTTCTTC
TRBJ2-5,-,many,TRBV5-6,CASSFAEETQYF,TGTGCCAGCAGCTTCGCGGAAGAGACCCAGTACTTC
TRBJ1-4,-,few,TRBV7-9,CASSAGTTGKLFF,TGTGCCAGCAGCGCCGGGACAACCGGAAAACTGTTTTTT
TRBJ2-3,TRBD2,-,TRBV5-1,CASSRAGGPNTQYF,TGCGCCAGCTCACGGGCGGGGGGGCCAAATACGCAGTATTTT
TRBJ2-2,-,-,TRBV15,CATSKPGENTGELFF,TGTGCCACCAGCAAGCCGGGAGAGAACACCGGGGAGCTGTTTTTT
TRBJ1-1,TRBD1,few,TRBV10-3,CAIGRGQLMNTEAFF,TGTGCCATCGGCAGGGGGCAACTTATGAACACTGAAGCTTTCTTT
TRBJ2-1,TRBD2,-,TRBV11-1,CASSLEVGLAVEQFF,TGTGCCAGCAGCTTAGAGGTTGGACTAGCTGTTGAGCAGTTCTTC
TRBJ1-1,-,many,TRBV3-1,CASSQASRVSEAFF,TGTGCCAGCAGCCAAGCTTCCAGGGTCTCTGAAGCTTTCTTT
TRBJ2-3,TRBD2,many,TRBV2,CASSEGLAGEGDTQYF,TGTGCCAGCAGTGAGGGACTAGCGGGGGAGGGAGATACGCAGTATTTT
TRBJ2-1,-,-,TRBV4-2,CASSLQGFNEQFF,TGTGCCAGCAGCCTCCAAGGGTTTAATGAGCAGTTCTTC
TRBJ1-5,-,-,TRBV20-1,CSAYAGYSNQPQHF,TGCAGTGCTTATGCGGGGTATAGCAATCAGCCCCAGCATTTT
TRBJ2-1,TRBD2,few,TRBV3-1,CASSSTSADPYNEQFF,TGTGCCAGCAGTTCAACTAGCGCCGATCCCTACAATGAGCAGTTCTTC
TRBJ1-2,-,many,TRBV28,CASSSRFRHYGYTF,TGTGCCAGCAGTTCTAGGTTCAGGCACTATGGCTACACCTTC
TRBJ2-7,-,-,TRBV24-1,CATSDPGRGSYEQYF,TGTGCCACCAGTGATCCGGGACGGGGTTCCTACGAGCAGTACTTC
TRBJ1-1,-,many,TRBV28,CASREMNTEAFF,TGTGCCAGCCGCGAGATGAACACTGAAGCTTTCTTT
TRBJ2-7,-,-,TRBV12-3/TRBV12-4,CASIITGGPYEGQYF,TGTGCCAGCATCATTACGGGGGGCCCTTACGAAGGGCAGTACTTC
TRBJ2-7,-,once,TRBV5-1,CASSLELVYEQYF,TGCGCCAGCAGCTTGGAACTAGTGTACGAGCAGTACTTC
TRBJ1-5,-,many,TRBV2,CASREGNSNQPQHF,TGTGCCAGCAGGGAGGGGAATAGCAATCAGCCCCAGCATTTT
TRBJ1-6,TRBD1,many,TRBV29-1,CSAGDSANSPLHF,TGCAGCGCCGGGGACAGTGCAAATTCACCCCTCCACTTT
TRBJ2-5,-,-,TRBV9,CASSVAPRAQETQYF,TGTGCCAGCAGCGTAGCCCCGAGGGCCCAAGAGACCCAGTACTTC